These 3 T cell receptor beta chains came from one sample sequenced in a study of immune evolution from preneoplasia to lung adenocarcinoma. Profiling relied on immunoSEQ multiplex PCR, and the TCRdb table lists in-frame clones only, not all of them. Of 35,000 or so clones listed, about 74% are singletons. Specimen: FFPE invasive lung adenocarcinoma tissue. These receptors were collected from a person aged 55 to 75 with lung adenocarcinoma.

The chain employs TRBV28 and TRBJ1-1; 7 bases align to TRBD1. Germline CDR1 is MDHEN and CDR2 is SYDVKM. J gave up 4 bases and V 5 bases, and 7 bases lay outside the gene matches. The CDR3 is 14 amino acids. CDR3: CASSTGVPITEAFF. The CDR3, as DNA: TGTGCCAGCAGTACAGGGGTCCCAATCACTGAAGCTTTCTTT.

This clone was detected only once. This rearrangement joins TRBV18 to TRBJ2-2; weak D call: TRBD1 (5 bases). Germline lookup yields CDR1 KGHSH and CDR2 LQKENI. The CDR3 is 14 residues long. V gave up 0 bases and J gave up 4 bases, with 6 bases separating them. CDR3 sequence (DNA): TGTGCCAGCTCACCACCGGGGCTCACCGGGGAGCTGTTTTTT. It codes for CASSPPGLTGELFF.

The chain couples TRBV19 to TRBJ1-1; D possibly corresponds to TRBD1 (5 bases). The germline V gene encodes CDR1 LNHDA and CDR2 SQIVND (reference sequence). V lost 6 bases, J lost 6 bases, and 14 bases lay in between. The CDR3 is 13 residues long. Written as DNA, the CDR3 is TGTGCCAGTAGACAGACAGTAGTCGCTGAAGCTTTCTTT. This encodes CASRQTVVAEAFF.